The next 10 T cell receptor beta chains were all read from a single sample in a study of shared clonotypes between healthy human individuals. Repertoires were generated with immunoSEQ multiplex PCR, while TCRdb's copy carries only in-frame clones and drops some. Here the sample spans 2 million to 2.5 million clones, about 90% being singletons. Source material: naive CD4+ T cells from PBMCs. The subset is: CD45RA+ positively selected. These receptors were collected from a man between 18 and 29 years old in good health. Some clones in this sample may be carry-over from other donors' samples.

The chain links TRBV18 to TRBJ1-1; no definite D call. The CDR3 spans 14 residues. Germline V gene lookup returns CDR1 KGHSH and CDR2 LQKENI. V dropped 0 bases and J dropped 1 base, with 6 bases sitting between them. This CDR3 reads CASSPPSENTEAFF. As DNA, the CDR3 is TGTGCCAGCTCACCACCGAGCGAGAACACTGAAGCTTTCTTT.

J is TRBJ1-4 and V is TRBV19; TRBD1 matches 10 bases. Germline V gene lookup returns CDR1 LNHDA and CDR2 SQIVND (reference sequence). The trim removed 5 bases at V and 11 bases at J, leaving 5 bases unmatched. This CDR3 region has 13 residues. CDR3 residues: CASSFRQGAKLFF. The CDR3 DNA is TGTGCCAGTAGTTTCCGACAGGGGGCGAAACTGTTTTTT. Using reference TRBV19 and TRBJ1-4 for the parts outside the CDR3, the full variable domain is DGGITQSPKYLFRKEGQNVTLSCEQNLNHDAMYWYRQDPGQGLRLIYYSQIVNDFQKGDIAEGYSVSREKKESFPLTVTSAQKNPTAFYLCASSFRQGAKLFFGSGTQLSVL.

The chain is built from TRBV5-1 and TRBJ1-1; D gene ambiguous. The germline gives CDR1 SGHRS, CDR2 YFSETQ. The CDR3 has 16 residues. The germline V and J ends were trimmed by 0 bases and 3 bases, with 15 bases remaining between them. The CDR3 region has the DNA TGCGCCAGCAGCTTGGGACGGAGCCGTCAGGACACTGAAGCTTTCTTT. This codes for CASSLGRSRQDTEAFF.

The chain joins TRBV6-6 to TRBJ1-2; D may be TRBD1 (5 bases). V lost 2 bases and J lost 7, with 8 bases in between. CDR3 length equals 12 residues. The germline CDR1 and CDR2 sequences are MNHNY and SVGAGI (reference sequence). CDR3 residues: CASSYTGAGYTF. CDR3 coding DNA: TGTGCCAGCAGTTACACCGGGGCTGGCTACACCTTC.

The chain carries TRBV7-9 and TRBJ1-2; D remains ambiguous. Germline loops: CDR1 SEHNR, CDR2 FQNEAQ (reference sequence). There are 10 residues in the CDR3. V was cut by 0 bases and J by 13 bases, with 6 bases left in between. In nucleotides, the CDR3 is TGTGCCAGCAGCTTAGCCTCGGTCACCTTC. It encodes CASSLASVTF.

The CDR3 region is CASSQSGTTYEQYF. Written as DNA, the CDR3 is TGCGCCAGCAGCCAATCCGGGACCACCTACGAGCAGTACTTC. This rearrangement joins TRBV4-1 to TRBJ2-7; perhaps D is TRBD1 or TRBD2 (5 bases each). The CDR3 has 14 residues. Deletions cut 2 bases from V and 2 bases from J, with 10 bases between. Looked up from germline, CDR1 is MGHRA and CDR2 is YSYEKL.

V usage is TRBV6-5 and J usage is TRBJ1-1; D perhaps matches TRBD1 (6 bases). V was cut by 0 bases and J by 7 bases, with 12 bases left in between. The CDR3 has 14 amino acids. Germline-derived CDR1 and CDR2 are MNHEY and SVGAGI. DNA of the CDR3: TGTGCCAGCAGTTACTCTGGGGGGCTGGGTGAAGCTTTCTTT. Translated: CASSYSGGLGEAFF.

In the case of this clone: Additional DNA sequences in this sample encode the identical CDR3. CDR3: CASSLERAYNEQFF. The CDR3, as DNA: TGTGCCAGCAGCTTAGAGCGGGCTTACAATGAGCAGTTCTTC. The chain carries TRBV11-2 and TRBJ2-1; D is possibly TRBD2 (5 bases). V shed 0 bases and J shed 4 bases, with 7 bases lying between them. This CDR3 region has 14 residues. CDR1 and CDR2 from the germline V gene are SGHAT and FQNNGV.

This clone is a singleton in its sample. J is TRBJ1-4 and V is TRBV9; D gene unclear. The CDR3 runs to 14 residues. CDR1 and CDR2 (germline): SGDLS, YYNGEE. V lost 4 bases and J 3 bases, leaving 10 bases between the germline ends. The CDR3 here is CASSPGLANEKLFF. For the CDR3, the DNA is TGTGCCAGCAGCCCGGGCTTGGCTAATGAAAAACTGTTTTTT. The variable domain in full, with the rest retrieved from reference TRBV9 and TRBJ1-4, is DSGVTQTPKHLITATGQRVTLRCSPRSGDLSVYWYQQSLDQGLQFLIQYYNGEERAKGNILERFSAQQFPDLHSELNLSSLELGDSALYFCASSPGLANEKLFFGSGTQLSVL.

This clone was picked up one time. CDR3 region: CASSPPSPRQGSYGYTF. CDR3 nucleotides: TGTGCCAGCAGCCCACCATCCCCTCGACAGGGTAGCTATGGCTACACCTTC. The V call is TRBV14, the J call TRBJ1-2; 7 bases agree with TRBD1. The CDR3 loop spans 17 amino acids. Germline CDR1 SGHDN, CDR2 FVKESK. V dropped 4 bases and J dropped 4; count of bases not matched to a gene: 15.